The 16 T cell receptor beta chains below all came from one sample that was sequenced in a study of graft-versus-host responses after intestinal transplantation. Sequenced by immunoSEQ multiplex PCR; TCRdb stores in-frame clones only, minus some. The data hold approximately 24,000 clones, with approximately 85% observed a single time. The sequencing used PBMCs, collected approximately 450 days after intestinal transplant. Source of these receptors: a human patient who received an intestinal transplant, so some T cells may come from the graft donor.

The rearrangement uses TRBV29-1 and TRBJ2-1; TRBD1 matches at 7 bases. V was clipped by 4 bases and J by 8 bases; unmatched bases: 11. The CDR3 spans 14 residues. Germline lookup yields CDR1 SQVTM and CDR2 ANQGSEA. The CDR3 nucleotides are TGCAGCGTTGCAAGGCAGGGGGAATGGGATGAGCAGTTCTTC. It encodes CSVARQGEWDEQFF.

The gene calls are TRBV5-1 and TRBJ2-3, with D possibly being TRBD2 (5 bases). Germline lookup yields CDR1 SGHRS and CDR2 YFSETQ. V was clipped by 3 bases and J by 0 bases, with 11 bases between them. This CDR3 is 15 amino acids long. CDR3 in amino acids: CASSSKRLSTDTQYF. The CDR3 DNA is TGCGCCAGCAGCTCCAAACGACTAAGCACAGATACGCAGTATTTT.

To note about this clone: The same CDR3 is also encoded by other DNA sequences in this sample. The chain combines TRBV29-1 with TRBJ1-2; 8 positions match TRBD1. The V segment lost 4 bases and the J segment 8 bases; nucleotides outside the gene matches: 15. Germline CDR1 is SQVTM and CDR2 is ANQGSEA. The CDR3 covers 15 residues. CDR3 residues: CSVGGQGAASWGYTF. CDR3 coding DNA: TGCAGCGTTGGTGGGCAGGGGGCGGCTTCGTGGGGCTACACCTTC.

This chain joins TRBV6-4 and TRBJ2-5; unclear D gene. Looked up from germline, CDR1 is MRHNA and CDR2 is SNTAGT. The CDR3 is made up of 13 amino acids. The germline V and J ends were trimmed by 6 bases and 1 base, with 9 bases remaining between them. CDR3 in amino acids: CASSRNPQETQYF. DNA for the CDR3: TGTGCCAGCAGCCGAAACCCCCAAGAGACCCAGTACTTC.

V and J are TRBV5-4 and TRBJ1-1; D unresolved. The V gene lost 5 bases and the J gene lost 2 bases, with 10 bases spanning the gap. Germline values: CDR1 SGHNT, CDR2 YYREEE (reference sequence). The CDR3 has 13 amino acids. This chain's CDR3 is CASRPSGNTEAFF. The CDR3 DNA follows: TGTGCCAGCAGGCCCAGTGGTAACACTGAAGCTTTCTTT.

The CDR3 DNA reads as TGTGCCAGCAGCGACACCAATGAGCAGTTCTTC. Protein sequence: CASSDTNEQFF. This sequence joins TRBV11-3 and TRBJ2-1; the D is unclear. This CDR3 is 11 amino acids long. The ends were cut back, 5 bases at V and 6 bases at J, with 5 bases in the middle. Germline V gene data show CDR1 as SGHNT and CDR2 as YENEEA.

V gene TRBV28 combines with J gene TRBJ2-7; TRBD1 is a possible D gene (6 bases). The CDR3 is 13 amino acids. Germline V gene data show CDR1 as MDHEN and CDR2 as SYDVKM. The CDR3 spells CESRDTNSYEQYF. DNA of the CDR3: TGTGAGTCGAGGGACACAAACTCCTACGAGCAGTACTTC.

The chain combines TRBV4-1 with TRBJ2-7, with unresolved D. Germline loops: CDR1 MGHRA, CDR2 YSYEKL. Trimming stripped 4 bases from V and 0 bases from J, with 16 bases between. The CDR3 is 16 amino acids. This chain's CDR3 is CASSPAGVLISYEQYF. The CDR3 DNA sequence: TGCGCCAGCAGCCCCGCAGGAGTCCTAATCTCCTACGAGCAGTACTTC.

This clone occurred a few times. CDR3 region: CASSGRGQKNEKLFF. The CDR3 DNA is TGTGCCAGCAGTGGAAGAGGACAGAAGAATGAAAAACTGTTTTTT. This chain connects TRBV6-1 to TRBJ1-4; weak D call: TRBD1 (6 bases). V dropped 4 bases and J dropped 5 bases, with 14 bases sitting between them. CDR3 length equals 15 residues. From germline, CDR1 is MNHNS and CDR2 SASEGT.

The chain recombines TRBV30 with TRBJ2-1, with 8 bases matching TRBD1. This CDR3 comprises 15 residues. The germline V gene encodes CDR1 GTSNPN and CDR2 SVGIG (reference sequence). V trimming: 3 bases; J trimming: 1 base; junction bases outside the gene matches: 5. The CDR3 protein is CAWSVGQGSYNEQFF. CDR3 DNA sequence: TGTGCCTGGAGCGTCGGACAGGGATCCTACAATGAGCAGTTCTTC.

The chain has TRBV10-2 and TRBJ2-7, with 8 bases lining up with TRBD2. CDR1 is WSHSY, CDR2 SAAADI, per germline. The length of the CDR3 is 12 residues. Trimming removed 5 bases from V and 7 bases from J; junction bases left unmatched: 4. This CDR3 reads CASSSGSGEQYF. The CDR3 DNA sequence: TGCGCCAGCAGTAGCGGGAGTGGTGAGCAGTACTTC.

This chain uses TRBV25-1 with TRBJ2-1; 7 positions match TRBD1. CDR3 length equals 15 residues. J gave up 8 bases and V 6 bases, and 13 bases lay outside the gene matches. Germline CDR1 MGHDK, CDR2 SYGVNS. CDR3 region: CASSPANRGSYEQFF. CDR3 nucleotides: TGTGCCAGCAGCCCCGCTAACAGGGGTTCGTATGAGCAGTTCTTC.

This clone was counted once. The J gene is TRBJ1-2, the V gene TRBV6-5; D gene unclear. V dropped 0 bases and J dropped 0 bases, with 11 bases sitting between them. This CDR3 is built from 16 residues. Germline-derived CDR1 and CDR2 are MNHEY and SVGAGI. The chain's CDR3 is CASSYSKDTSNYGYTF. In DNA form, the CDR3 reads TGTGCCAGCAGTTACTCGAAAGACACCTCTAACTATGGCTACACCTTC.

A word on this clone: Other DNA sequences within the sample encode an identical CDR3. The CDR3 nucleotides are TGTGCCAGCAGTGAAGCGCGGGGGCTCCAGGCTTACGAGCAGTACTTC. Amino acids: CASSEARGLQAYEQYF. The chain uses TRBV2 and TRBJ2-7, with D possibly TRBD2 on 7 matching bases. The V end lost 0 bases, the J end lost 4 bases, and 16 bases lay between the germline ends. Germline V gene data show CDR1 as SNHLY and CDR2 as FYNNEI. This CDR3 is built from 16 residues.

This rearrangement joins TRBV9 to TRBJ2-3; 8 bases fit TRBD2. Germline V gene data show CDR1 as SGDLS and CDR2 as YYNGEE. The CDR3 is 16 amino acids. J lost 3 bases, V lost 3 bases, and 9 bases had no gene match. The chain's CDR3 is CASSAYPGLGTDTQYF. The CDR3 DNA sequence: TGTGCCAGCAGCGCATATCCGGGACTAGGTACAGATACGCAGTATTTT.

This clone was detected only once. The chain carries TRBV20-1 and TRBJ1-1; the match to TRBD1 covers 7 bases. Germline-derived CDR1 and CDR2 are DFQATT and SNEGSKA (reference sequence). The V gene end was trimmed by 6 bases and the J gene end by 12 bases; junction bases not matched to a gene: 10. The CDR3 totals 11 residues. CDR3 loop: CSALRQGATFF. CDR3 nucleotides: TGCAGTGCCCTAAGACAGGGCGCGACTTTCTTT.